A selection of T cell receptor beta chains follows, all from one sample in a study of follicular helper T cells after annual influenza vaccination. Clones were read by immunoSEQ multiplex PCR, and TCRdb kept only the in-frame ones, dropping some. The sample yields about 14,000 clones, about 83% seen once. Sequences were derived from CXCR5- memory CD4+ T cells sorted from blood, sampled on the day of influenza vaccination. All receptors derive from an adult who received the influenza vaccine. The CDR3 runs from the conserved cysteine through the conserved F or W. The order of the fields is V gene, D gene, J gene, clone size, CDR3 protein, CDR3 DNA. A D gene is named only where the DNA matches it firmly. Size tells how often a clone was seen (once, few, many) or the class of an expanded clone, and some rows leave it out.

v_gene: TRBV5-5; d_gene: NA; j_gene: TRBJ1-4; abundance: NA; CDR3aa: CASSLEQGYEKLFF; CDR3nt: TGTGCCAGCAGCTTGGAACAGGGTTATGAAAAACTGTTTTTT
v_gene: TRBV11-3; d_gene: NA; j_gene: TRBJ2-1; abundance: NA; CDR3aa: CASSLYPENNEQFF; CDR3nt: TGTGCCAGCAGCTTATACCCCGAAAACAATGAGCAGTTCTTC
v_gene: TRBV7-2; d_gene: NA; j_gene: TRBJ2-5; abundance: NA; CDR3aa: CASSLALVAWETQYF; CDR3nt: TGTGCCAGCAGCTTAGCGCTTGTAGCGTGGGAGACCCAGTACTTC
v_gene: TRBV11-2; d_gene: NA; j_gene: TRBJ1-6; abundance: NA; CDR3aa: CASSLGRHNSPLHF; CDR3nt: TGTGCCAGCAGCTTAGGCAGGCATAATTCACCCCTCCACTTT
v_gene: TRBV4-3; d_gene: NA; j_gene: TRBJ2-7; abundance: NA; CDR3aa: CASSQDFAGREQYF; CDR3nt: TGCGCCAGCAGCCAAGATTTTGCTGGGCGAGAGCAGTACTTC
v_gene: TRBV5-1; d_gene: NA; j_gene: TRBJ1-2; abundance: once; CDR3aa: CASSLEGTSTHGYTF; CDR3nt: TGCGCCAGCAGCTTGGAAGGGACTTCAACTCATGGCTACACCTTC
v_gene: TRBV5-1; d_gene: NA; j_gene: TRBJ1-1; abundance: NA; CDR3aa: CASSLTGAPEAFF; CDR3nt: TGCGCCAGCAGCTTAACGGGGGCTCCTGAAGCTTTCTTT
v_gene: TRBV7-6; d_gene: NA; j_gene: TRBJ2-2; abundance: NA; CDR3aa: CASSSQTGPGELFF; CDR3nt: TGTGCCAGCAGCTCCCAGACAGGTCCCGGGGAGCTGTTTTTT
v_gene: TRBV2; d_gene: TRBD1; j_gene: TRBJ2-6; abundance: NA; CDR3aa: CASTPQGASGANVLTF; CDR3nt: TGTGCCAGCACCCCCCAGGGGGCCTCTGGGGCCAACGTCCTGACTTTC
v_gene: TRBV15; d_gene: NA; j_gene: TRBJ1-3; abundance: once; CDR3aa: CATSRDRWDTIYF; CDR3nt: TGTGCCACCAGCAGAGATCGATGGGACACCATTTATTTT
v_gene: TRBV5-6; d_gene: NA; j_gene: TRBJ1-1; abundance: NA; CDR3aa: CASSLRGRNTEAFF; CDR3nt: TGTGCCAGCAGCTTACGGGGACGGAACACTGAAGCTTTCTTT
v_gene: TRBV18; d_gene: TRBD2; j_gene: TRBJ2-5; abundance: NA; CDR3aa: CASSPGLEETQYF; CDR3nt: TGTGCCAGCTCGCCGGGACTAGAAGAGACCCAGTACTTC
v_gene: TRBV28; d_gene: TRBD1; j_gene: TRBJ1-1; abundance: NA; CDR3aa: CASTYRGRFSEAFF; CDR3nt: TGTGCCAGCACCTACAGGGGGCGATTTTCTGAAGCTTTCTTT
v_gene: TRBV6-1; d_gene: NA; j_gene: TRBJ2-5; abundance: NA; CDR3aa: CASSEFTGAGETQYF; CDR3nt: TGTGCCAGCAGTGAGTTCACAGGGGCGGGGGAGACCCAGTACTTC
v_gene: TRBV18; d_gene: NA; j_gene: TRBJ2-7; abundance: once; CDR3aa: CASSPRTVNYEQYF; CDR3nt: TGTGCCAGCTCACCTCGGACAGTTAACTACGAGCAGTACTTC
v_gene: TRBV7-2; d_gene: TRBD2; j_gene: TRBJ2-1; abundance: NA; CDR3aa: CASRTGTSGGAGEQFF; CDR3nt: TGTGCCAGCAGGACAGGGACTAGCGGGGGGGCGGGTGAGCAGTTCTTC